This TCR beta chain originates from a study of shared clonotypes between healthy human individuals. The wider study: CD4 naive and CD4 memory each took three plates per donor, while CD8 naive took two and CD8 memory one.

TCRdb's copy holds only in-frame clones and misses some; the assay was immunoSEQ multiplex PCR. The profile shows more than 400,000 clones, 90% to 96% of them singletons. The CDR3 runs to 13 residues. Germline lookup yields CDR1 SGDLS and CDR2 YYNGEE. With 0 bases removed from V and 5 bases from J, the gap between germline ends came to 8 bases. In the CD4+ fraction, cells were divided into CD45RA+ naive and CD45RA-negative memory subsets. Sequenced material: naive CD4+ T cells sorted from blood. Subset given: CD45RA+ positively selected. This chain uses TRBV9 with TRBJ1-1, with a weak D call TRBD1 (5 bases). The sequence came from a woman in her twenties or thirties in good health. CDR3 nucleotides: TGTGCCAGCAGCGTAGAACGGGGGACTGAAGCTTTCTTT. Translation gives CASSVERGTEAFF.